A single sample gave rise to the 26 T cell receptor beta chains below, sequenced in a study of blood T cell repertoires in COVID-19. Profiling relied on immunoSEQ multiplex PCR, and the TCRdb table lists in-frame clones only, not all of them. The sample includes about 220,000 clones, roughly 86% of them seen just once. The sample was peripheral blood. The receptors stem from a woman aged 45-59 years with COVID-19, enrolled during active disease.

The chain links TRBV14 to TRBJ2-7; 7 bases line up with TRBD2. Germline CDR1 SGHDN, CDR2 FVKESK. With 4 bases clipped from V and 5 bases from J, the junction kept 11 bases outside the gene matches. The CDR3 is 15 residues long. The CDR3 region is CASSPQGSGRDEQYF. Written as DNA, the CDR3 is TGTGCCAGCAGCCCACAAGGGTCAGGGAGGGACGAGCAGTACTTC.

The table lists this clone with a count of one. V gene TRBV18 combines with J gene TRBJ2-7; a weak D match, TRBD1 (6 bases). The V gene lost 3 bases and the J gene lost 0 bases, with 15 bases spanning the gap. Germline CDR1 KGHSH, CDR2 LQKENI. There are 16 residues in the CDR3. CDR3 protein: CASSPLALRGSYEQYV. The CDR3 coding sequence is TGTGCCAGCTCACCCCTAGCCCTCAGGGGCTCCTACGAGCAGTACGTC.

This clone was seen at least ten times. This chain links TRBV7-2 with TRBJ1-3; D gene unclear. Germline-derived CDR1 and CDR2 are SGHTA and FQGNSA. Trimming removed 3 bases at V and 4 bases at J, with 7 bases between. CDR3 length: 13 amino acids. The chain's CDR3 is CASSFKQGNTIYF. CDR3 DNA sequence: TGTGCCAGCAGCTTCAAACAGGGAAACACCATATATTTT.

The genes are TRBV5-4 and TRBJ2-4, with D tentatively TRBD2 (5 bases). The V end was cut by 4 bases, the J end by 8 bases, with 16 bases between. Germline V gives CDR1 SGHNT, CDR2 YYREEE (reference sequence). This CDR3 region has 14 residues. In DNA form, the CDR3 reads TGTGCCAGCAGCCCCCTCGCTAGCCAAGACATTCAGTACTTC. Translating gives CASSPLASQDIQYF.

The gene calls are TRBV6-1 and TRBJ1-3; maybe TRBD1 (6 bases). Looked up from germline, CDR1 is MNHNS and CDR2 is SASEGT. Trimming cost V 0 bases and J 5 bases, with 11 bases left between them. The CDR3 covers 15 residues. CDR3 in amino acids: CASSEAGRGRNTIYF. In DNA form, the CDR3 reads TGTGCCAGCAGTGAAGCGGGCAGGGGACGAAACACCATATATTTT.

The J gene is TRBJ1-4, the V gene TRBV19; D is unresolved. The CDR3 spans 15 residues. In germline, CDR1 is LNHDA, CDR2 SQIVND (reference sequence). Between the trimmed V and J ends, which lost 1 base and 0 bases, there was a span of 6 bases. The CDR3 loop reads CASSIGQATNEKLFF. The CDR3, as DNA: TGTGCCAGTAGTATAGGGCAGGCAACTAATGAAAAACTGTTTTTT.

This clone was picked up one time. The V gene is TRBV30, the J gene TRBJ1-1; 7 bases line up with TRBD1. Trimming cost V 5 bases and J 6 bases; bases outside gene matches: 9. Germline V gene lookup returns CDR1 GTSNPN and CDR2 SVGIG (reference sequence). The CDR3 runs to 13 residues. The CDR3 DNA reads as TGTGCCTGGTCAGGGGGAATAAGCGCTGAAGCTTTCTTT. Translated, it gives CAWSGGISAEAFF.

V is TRBV18 and J is TRBJ1-2, with no clear D. The CDR3 has 15 residues. V lost 3 bases, J lost 3 bases, and 14 bases lay in between. CDR1 is KGHSH and CDR2 is LQKENI in the germline V gene. CDR3 bases: TGTGCCAGCTCACCGCAAGGCGGTCCGGACTATGGCTACACCTTC. This translates into CASSPQGGPDYGYTF. The full variable domain, completed using reference TRBV18 and TRBJ1-2, is NAGVMQNPRHLVRRRGQEARLRCSPMKGHSHVYWYRQLPEEGLKFMVYLQKENIIDESGMPKERFSAEFPKEGPSILRIQQVVRGDSAAYFCASSPQGGPDYGYTFGSGTRLTVV.

The chain uses TRBV21-1 and TRBJ2-7; the table's D call TRBD1 went unverified against the DNA. TRBV21-1 is a recognized pseudogene. This CDR3 has 15 residues. The CDR3 spells CASSKIPRSAYEQYF. The CDR3 DNA reads as TGTGCCAGCAGCAAAATCCCCAGGTCGGCCTACGAGCAGTACTTC.

The chain joins TRBV7-2 to TRBJ1-3; D is unclear. CDR1 is SGHTA, CDR2 FQGNSA, per germline. This CDR3 comprises 13 residues. V was shortened by 2 bases and J by 7 bases, with 9 bases between the two germline ends. The DNA for the CDR3 is TGTGCCAGCAGCTTAAGAGGGTTTAACACCATATATTTT. This codes for CASSLRGFNTIYF.

The chain recombines TRBV2 with TRBJ2-2, with 9 bases fitting TRBD2. CDR3 length: 15 residues. V shed 8 bases, J shed 7 bases, and the junction held 11 bases outside the gene matches. Per germline, CDR1 SNHLY and CDR2 FYNNEI. CDR3 DNA sequence: TGTGCCAGCCCTGGCGGGGGGGACGGAAGCGGGGAGCTGTTTTTT. It encodes CASPGGGDGSGELFF.

This chain joins TRBV5-5 and TRBJ1-5; tentative D call: TRBD1 (5 bases). The germline gives CDR1 SGHKS, CDR2 YYEKEE (reference sequence). This CDR3 comprises 15 residues. V was trimmed by 0 bases and J by 7 bases, leaving 14 bases between them. CDR3 sequence reads: CASSLAGGGYQPQHF. DNA for the CDR3: TGTGCCAGCAGCTTGGCCGGGGGAGGGTACCAGCCCCAGCATTTT.

J is TRBJ2-3 and V is TRBV4-3; the match to TRBD2 covers 10 bases. With V trimmed by 0 bases and J by 1 base, 10 bases remained unmatched. This CDR3 is built from 19 residues. CDR1 and CDR2 from the germline V gene are LGHNA and YSLEER. The CDR3 reads CASSQEGQRGGRGTDTQYF. CDR3 bases: TGCGCCAGCAGCCAAGAAGGACAGCGGGGGGGCCGGGGCACAGATACGCAGTATTTT.

The CDR3 is CASSDLGQEYNEQFF. The CDR3 region has the DNA TGTGCCAGCAGTGATCTAGGACAGGAATACAATGAGCAGTTCTTC. The chain joins TRBV6-1 to TRBJ2-1; 7 bases are shared with TRBD1. V dropped 3 bases and J dropped 4; count of bases not matched to a gene: 6. The CDR3 extends over 15 amino acids. Germline assignment: CDR1 MNHNS and CDR2 SASEGT.

This sequence joins TRBV30 and TRBJ1-1, with D possibly being TRBD1 (5 bases). This CDR3 has 12 residues. Trimming took off 2 bases at V and 11 bases at J, with 15 bases between the two ends. Germline lookup yields CDR1 GTSNPN and CDR2 SVGIG (reference sequence). This CDR3 reads CAWSPGLSRAFF. CDR3 DNA: TGTGCCTGGAGTCCGGGACTGTCCCGGGCTTTCTTT. Complete variable domain (other parts from reference TRBV30 and TRBJ1-1): SQTIHQWPATLVQPVGSPLSLECTVEGTSNPNLYWYRQAAGRGLQLLFYSVGIGQISSEVPQNLSASRPQDRQFILSSKKLLLSDSGFYLCAWSPGLSRAFFGQGTRLTVV.

V gene TRBV4-1 combines with J gene TRBJ1-6; D perhaps matches TRBD1 (6 bases). The ends were cut back, 5 bases at V and 10 bases at J, with 27 bases in the middle. The germline CDR1 and CDR2 sequences are MGHRA and YSYEKL. This CDR3 comprises 18 residues. CDR3 nucleotides: TGCGCCAGCAGCAAAGGGGTTGGGACACAGGGTATTTTGTCACCCCTCCACTTT. It is translated as CASSKGVGTQGILSPLHF.

CDR3 residues: CAVQGNYGYTF. The CDR3 region has the DNA TGTGCCGTACAGGGAAACTATGGCTACACCTTC. The chain employs TRBV19 and TRBJ1-2; D is perhaps TRBD1 (6 bases). This CDR3 is built from 11 residues. Germline V CDR1 and CDR2: LNHDA, SQIVND (reference sequence). The ends were cut back, 11 bases at V and 2 bases at J, with 9 bases in the middle.

This clone appeared a single time. The genes are TRBV21-1 and TRBJ2-7; no DNA check was done on the table's D call, TRBD1. TRBV21-1 is termed a pseudogene. The CDR3 consists of 13 residues. This chain's CDR3 is CASSKTPPYEQYV. CDR3 nucleotide sequence: TGTGCCAGCAGCAAAACACCACCTTACGAGCAGTACGTC.

The V call is TRBV28, the J call TRBJ2-1; D might be TRBD2 (6 bases). From germline, CDR1 is MDHEN and CDR2 SYDVKM. The CDR3 spans 16 residues. Trimming left V 5 bases short and J 2 bases short, with 16 bases between. The CDR3 coding sequence is TGTGCCAGCAGTGGGGCGGGGTGGGTTACCTACAATGAGCAGTTCTTC. Its translation: CASSGAGWVTYNEQFF.

This clone has just a few counts. This chain links TRBV10-2 with TRBJ1-1; D perhaps matches TRBD1 (5 bases). This CDR3 is built from 18 residues. CDR1 WSHSY and CDR2 SAAADI come from the germline V gene. The V gene lost 2 bases and the J gene lost 5 bases, with 24 bases spanning the gap. The CDR3 coding sequence is TGCGCCAGCAGTGAGGAAGGGACTCCCATTGCGGTGGGGACTGAAGCTTTCTTT. The encoded protein is CASSEEGTPIAVGTEAFF.

This clone was found a few times. The rearrangement uses TRBV7-2 and TRBJ2-7, with TRBD2 identical over 8 bases. With V trimmed by 6 bases and J by 6 bases, 7 bases remained unmatched. Germline lookup yields CDR1 SGHTA and CDR2 FQGNSA. This CDR3 comprises 13 residues. The CDR3 reads CASSSRGGGEQYF. The CDR3 bases are TGTGCCAGCAGTTCTCGGGGGGGCGGCGAGCAGTACTTC.

The chain joins TRBV5-6 to TRBJ1-3; 9 nucleotides line up with TRBD1. The CDR3 is 13 amino acids. Germline trimming cut 4 bases from V and 7 bases from J; bases unmatched to any gene: 3. Per germline, CDR1 SGHDT and CDR2 YYEEEE. The CDR3, as DNA: TGTGCCAGCAGCCGACAGGGGGTGAACACCATATATTTT. Amino acid sequence: CASSRQGVNTIYF.

The rearrangement uses TRBV27 and TRBJ2-3, with D possibly matching TRBD1 (6 bases). Germline-derived CDR1 and CDR2 are MNHEY and SMNVEV (reference sequence). The CDR3 extends over 17 amino acids. Trimming took off 2 bases at V and 2 bases at J, with 17 bases between the two ends. The chain's CDR3 is CASSLILWGRATDTQYF. DNA for the CDR3: TGTGCCAGCAGTTTAATTCTTTGGGGGCGAGCCACAGATACGCAGTATTTT.

The chain employs TRBV6-5 and TRBJ1-5, with 8 bases fitting TRBD1. This CDR3 comprises 14 residues. V lost 6 bases, J lost 7 bases, and 8 bases stayed unmatched. Germline loops: CDR1 MNHEY, CDR2 SVGAGI. CDR3 loop: CASSSGAGGQPQHF. The CDR3 region has the DNA TGTGCCAGCAGCTCAGGGGCAGGGGGCCAGCCCCAGCATTTT.

V and J are TRBV5-8 and TRBJ2-7; D perhaps matches TRBD1 (6 bases). V was shortened by 1 base and J by 7 bases, with 18 bases between the two germline ends. The CDR3 has 15 residues. Per germline, CDR1 SGHTS and CDR2 YDEGEE. The CDR3 nucleotides are TGTGCCAGCAGCTTGTTAGGACCAACGAGGGGGGAGCAGTACTTC. Its protein is CASSLLGPTRGEQYF.

The V gene is TRBV18, the J gene TRBJ2-4, with no clear D. Deletions cut 1 base from V and 0 bases from J, with 16 bases between. Germline V gives CDR1 KGHSH, CDR2 LQKENI. The CDR3 runs to 18 residues. CDR3 nucleotide sequence: TGTGCCAGCTCACCACACGATCATTTCTTACTAGCCAAAAACATTCAGTACTTC. Translated: CASSPHDHFLLAKNIQYF.